The 6 T cell receptor beta chains listed next were all sequenced from one sample in a study of human T cells and chemical hapten exposure. Specified time point: patch test 2, 6 weeks after DPC sensitization. Treatment here: therapeutic diphenylcyclopropenone sensitization with weekly scalp DPC. From the RACE reads, TCRdb called clonotypes with MiXCR, one entry per CDR3 protein. The sample lists tens of thousands of distinct CDR3 sequences; 10% were seen once. The source was whole blood, collected in connection with sensitization to the hapten diphenylcyclopropenone (DPC). The receptors derive from a woman in her twenties or thirties with alopecia areata. Some clones in this sample may be carry-over from other donors' samples.

In its sample, this clonotype was seen a few times. This rearrangement joins TRBV4-3 to TRBJ1-4; D is unclear. The germline V and J ends were trimmed by 1 base and 4 bases, with 16 bases remaining between them. CDR1 is LGHNA, CDR2 YSLEER, per germline. The CDR3 sequence is 17 residues long. In nucleotides, the CDR3 is TGCGCCAGCAGCCAAGGGACCACCACCCCCTATAATGAAAAACTGTTTTTT. Translation: CASSQGTTTPYNEKLFF.

This clonotype was counted at least ten times. J is TRBJ2-3 and V is TRBV4-2, with a tentative D call TRBD2 (5 bases). CDR1 is LGHNA, CDR2 YNFKEQ, per germline. There are 15 residues in the CDR3. Trimming pared 1 base from V and 0 bases from J, leaving 8 bases between. The CDR3 loop is CASSQAERSTDTQYF. CDR3 DNA sequence: TGTGCCAGCAGCCAAGCCGAGCGGAGCACAGATACGCAGTATTTT.

The CDR3 DNA follows: TGCAGCGTTGAATACCAGAACGGACAGCCCCAGCATTTT. Protein sequence: CSVEYQNGQPQHF. V is TRBV29-1 and J is TRBJ1-5, with D unresolved. Germline values: CDR1 SQVTM, CDR2 ANQGSEA. The CDR3 covers 13 residues. V lost 2 bases and J lost 7, with 12 bases in between.

This clonotype was seen more than once but under ten times. V is TRBV12-3 or TRBV12-4 and J is TRBJ2-3; 10 positions match TRBD2. Trimming at V came to 6 bases and at J to 6 bases, leaving 12 bases not matched to a gene. The CDR3 totals 16 residues. The CDR3 loop reads CASSTLAGRFGDTQYF. The CDR3, as DNA: TGTGCCAGCAGCACACTAGCGGGACGGTTTGGGGATACGCAGTATTTT.

This sequence joins TRBV15 and TRBJ2-1, with 8 positions matching TRBD2. This CDR3 is 16 amino acids long. V was pared by 0 bases and J by 9 bases, with 10 bases of the junction left unmatched. Germline V gene sequence: CDR1 LNHNV, CDR2 YYDKDF (reference sequence). The CDR3: CATSRDRLARGSEQFF. CDR3 coding DNA: TGTGCCACCAGCAGAGATCGACTAGCGAGAGGTAGTGAGCAGTTCTTC. The whole variable domain, remainder taken from reference TRBV15 and TRBJ2-1, is DAMVIQNPRYQVTQFGKPVTLSCSQTLNHNVMYWYQQKSSQAPKLLFHYYDKDFNNEADTPDNFQSRRPNTSFCFLDIRSPGLGDTAMYLCATSRDRLARGSEQFFGPGTRLTVL.

This clonotype was seen many times. This rearrangement joins TRBV4-2 to TRBJ1-5; a weak D match, TRBD1 (5 bases). The CDR3 has 14 residues. Deletions cut 0 bases from V and 4 bases from J, with 7 bases between. Looked up from germline, CDR1 is LGHNA and CDR2 is YNFKEQ. The CDR3: CASSQDEGNQPQHF. Written as DNA, the CDR3 is TGTGCCAGCAGCCAAGATGAGGGGAATCAGCCCCAGCATTTT.